This T cell receptor (beta chain) emerged from a study of cytomegalovirus exposure and HLA in healthy donors. Study details: Around 200 million T cells yielded about 120 million unique TCR beta sequences, as an earlier analysis found. The study, taken as a whole, reports: More than 15,000 TCR beta sequences were associated with HLA alleles at 0.05 false discovery rate in a later analysis. Common viral pathogens (according to a later analysis) appeared linked to several of the most significant clusters. Compared with the roughly 670-donor mean, an Asian-associated ancestry cluster reportedly had fewer N-insertions, according to a later analysis.

Primers included in the PCR were 60 Vbeta and 13 Jbeta primers. Some clones are missing from TCRdb's copy, which holds only in-frame ones; the method was immunoSEQ multiplex PCR. The table records 99,000 or so clones, over 9.5% of them present only once. Details on this clone: Its antigen is still unknown.

The sequencing sample was made of PBMCs. This TCR derives from a middle-aged man in good health and CMV-seropositive.

The CDR3 DNA sequence: TGTGCCAGTAGTGCCTCCGGGACAGGGGGGTTTAATACGCAGTATTTT. Its protein is CASSASGTGGFNTQYF. The chain is built from TRBV19 and TRBJ2-3; 11 nucleotides line up with TRBD1. This CDR3 has 16 residues. Germline lookup yields CDR1 LNHDA and CDR2 SQIVND (reference sequence). The trim removed 5 bases at V and 7 bases at J, leaving 11 bases unmatched. Together with reference TRBV19 and TRBJ2-3, the CDR3 gives the full variable domain: DGGITQSPKYLFRKEGQNVTLSCEQNLNHDAMYWYRQDPGQGLRLIYYSQIVNDFQKGDIAEGYSVSREKKESFPLTVTSAQKNPTAFYLCASSASGTGGFNTQYFGPGTRLTVL.